Listed below are T cell receptor beta chains from one sample, sequenced in a study of T cells in Graves' hyperthyroidism and ophthalmopathy. MiXCR, applied by TCRdb to the multiplex PCR reads, yields one record per CDR3 protein. The sample holds roughly 640,000 distinct CDR3 sequences, approximately 16% seen once. Sequencing input: blood. These TCRs come from a woman aged 40 to 50 with Graves' ophthalmopathy. The CDR3 runs from the conserved cysteine through the conserved F or W. D genes are given only for firm matches. Not all rows give a size; the values are once, few, many and, for expanded clones, a class.

d_call	v_call	cdr3_length	j_call	clone_size	cdr3_nt	cdr3_aa
NA	TRBV12-3/TRBV12-4	14	TRBJ2-1	once	TGTGCCAGCAGACCGTACGGGGGCGGGAATGAGCAGTCCTTC	CASRPYGGGNEQSF
NA	TRBV2	14	TRBJ2-2	many	TGTGCCAGCAAATCGGATCAGCGCACCGGGGAGCTGTTTTTT	CASKSDQRTGELFF
NA	TRBV7-2	12	TRBJ1-6	NA	TGTGCCAGCAGCTCGGGACGGGGGCCCCTCCACTTT	CASSSGRGPLHF
NA	TRBV7-9	13	TRBJ1-2	NA	TGTGCCAGCAGCTTAGAATCACCCTATGGCTACACCTTC	CASSLESPYGYTF
TRBD1	TRBV20-1	14	TRBJ2-1	NA	TGCAGTGCAAGCGTCGACAGGGACTACAATGAGCAGTTCTTC	CSASVDRDYNEQFF
NA	TRBV15	18	TRBJ2-6	many	TGTGCCACCAGCTCTGGCGGGGACAGCCTCTCTGGGGCCAACGTCCTGACTTTC	CATSSGGDSLSGANVLTF
NA	TRBV9	16	TRBJ2-3	few	TGTGCCAGCAGCGTAGCTCCGGGATTAGCCCAAGATACGCAGTATTTT	CASSVAPGLAQDTQYF
NA	TRBV11-2	18	TRBJ2-1	NA	TGTGCCAGCAGCTTAGAAAGGATGAGGGACATCCACTACAATGAGCAGTTCTTC	CASSLERMRDIHYNEQFF
TRBD1	TRBV12-3/TRBV12-4	19	TRBJ1-5	many	TGTGCCAGCAGTTTAGCGCTAACTAGGGACAGCCTTAGCAATCAGCCCCAGCATTTT	CASSLALTRDSLSNQPQHF
NA	TRBV18	14	TRBJ2-7	many	TGTGCCAGCTCAACTACGGGACGCGGCTCCGAGCAGTACTTC	CASSTTGRGSEQYF
NA	TRBV3-1	14	TRBJ1-6	many	TGTGCCAGCAAATTAGGGGTGAACAATTCACCCCTCCACTTT	CASKLGVNNSPLHF